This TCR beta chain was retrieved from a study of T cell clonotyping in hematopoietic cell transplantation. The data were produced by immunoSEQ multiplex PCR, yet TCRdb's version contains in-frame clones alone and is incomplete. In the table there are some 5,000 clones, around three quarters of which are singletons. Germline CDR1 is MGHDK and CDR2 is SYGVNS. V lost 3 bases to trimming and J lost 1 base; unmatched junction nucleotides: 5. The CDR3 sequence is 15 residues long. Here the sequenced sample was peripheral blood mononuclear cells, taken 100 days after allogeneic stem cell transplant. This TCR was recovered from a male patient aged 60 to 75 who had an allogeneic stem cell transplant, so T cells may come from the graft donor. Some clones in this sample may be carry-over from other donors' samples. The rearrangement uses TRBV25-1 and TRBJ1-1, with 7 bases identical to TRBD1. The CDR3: CASSDHAGGNTEAFF. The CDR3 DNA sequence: TGTGCCAGCAGTGATCACGCAGGGGGGAACACTGAAGCTTTCTTT.